The following is a T cell receptor beta chain sequence with its context. The antigen is not known. This sample was included in a study of EBV T-cell therapy then PD-1 blockade in nasopharyngeal carcinoma. Germline CDR1 reads MNHEY; CDR2 reads SMNVEV (reference sequence). With 0 bases removed from V and 7 bases from J, the gap between germline ends came to 4 bases. This CDR3 has 12 amino acids. Treatment indicated: AdE1-LMPpoly-expanded autologous EBV-specific T-cell therapy followed by anti-PD-1 nivolumab. Assay: immunoSEQ multiplex PCR; the TCRdb copy retains only in-frame clones and omits some. The sample holds around 22,000 clones; 70% to 85% are singletons and the top ten take approximately 24%.

The chain employs TRBV27 and TRBJ2-1; unclear D gene. The receptor's source is a man aged 35 to 55 with nasopharyngeal carcinoma. The source material was CD8+ T cells from blood, sampled at day -245 from a patient whose treatment included autologous EBV-specific T cells and nivolumab. The CDR3 here is CASSLSGNEQFF. The CDR3 DNA follows: TGTGCCAGCAGTTTATCGGGAAATGAGCAGTTCTTC.